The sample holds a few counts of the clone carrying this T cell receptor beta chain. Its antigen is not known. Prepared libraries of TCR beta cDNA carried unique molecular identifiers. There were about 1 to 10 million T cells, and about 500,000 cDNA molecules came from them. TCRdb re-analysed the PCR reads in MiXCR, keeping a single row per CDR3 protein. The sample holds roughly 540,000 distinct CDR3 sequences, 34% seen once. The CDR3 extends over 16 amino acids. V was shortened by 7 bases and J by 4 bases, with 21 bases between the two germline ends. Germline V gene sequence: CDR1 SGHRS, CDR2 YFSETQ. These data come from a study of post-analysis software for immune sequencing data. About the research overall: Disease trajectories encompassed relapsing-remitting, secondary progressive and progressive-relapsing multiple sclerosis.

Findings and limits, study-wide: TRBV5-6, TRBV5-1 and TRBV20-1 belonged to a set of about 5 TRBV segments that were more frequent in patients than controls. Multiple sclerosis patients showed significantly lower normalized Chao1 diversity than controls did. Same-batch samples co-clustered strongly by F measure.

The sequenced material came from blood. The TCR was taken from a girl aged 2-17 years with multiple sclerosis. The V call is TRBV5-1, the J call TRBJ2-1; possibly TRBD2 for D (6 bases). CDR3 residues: CASGELAKTIYNEQFF. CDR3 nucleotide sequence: TGCGCCAGCGGCGAACTAGCCAAAACAATATACAATGAGCAGTTCTTC.